This note documents a single TCR beta chain sequence. Its antigen is not known. Sequence at one end of the junction differs from germline and may be a read error. CDR1 and CDR2 (germline): SGHNT, YENEEA. CDR3 length: 13 amino acids. The data stem from a study of tumor and adjacent non-tumor tissue in lung cancer. General study results and limits: Tumor tissue had significantly higher TCR diversity than normal lung.

The template was RNA from unsorted bulk tissue. This non-tumor lung sample came from over 3 cm beyond the tumor edge. A modified ARM-PCR protocol with three rounds of nested PCR amplified TCRbeta. TCRdb independently ran MiXCR on the multiplex PCR reads; one entry per CDR3 protein. The sample contains around 80,000 distinct CDR3 sequences, 76% of which appear only once. The J gene is TRBJ1-1, the V gene TRBV11-3; D unresolved. The specimen was distant non-tumor lung tissue. The source is an older man with non-small cell lung cancer. In DNA form, the CDR3 reads TGTGACAACAGCCCCCCGGCGAACACTGTAGCTTTCTTT. It encodes CDNSPPANTVAFF.